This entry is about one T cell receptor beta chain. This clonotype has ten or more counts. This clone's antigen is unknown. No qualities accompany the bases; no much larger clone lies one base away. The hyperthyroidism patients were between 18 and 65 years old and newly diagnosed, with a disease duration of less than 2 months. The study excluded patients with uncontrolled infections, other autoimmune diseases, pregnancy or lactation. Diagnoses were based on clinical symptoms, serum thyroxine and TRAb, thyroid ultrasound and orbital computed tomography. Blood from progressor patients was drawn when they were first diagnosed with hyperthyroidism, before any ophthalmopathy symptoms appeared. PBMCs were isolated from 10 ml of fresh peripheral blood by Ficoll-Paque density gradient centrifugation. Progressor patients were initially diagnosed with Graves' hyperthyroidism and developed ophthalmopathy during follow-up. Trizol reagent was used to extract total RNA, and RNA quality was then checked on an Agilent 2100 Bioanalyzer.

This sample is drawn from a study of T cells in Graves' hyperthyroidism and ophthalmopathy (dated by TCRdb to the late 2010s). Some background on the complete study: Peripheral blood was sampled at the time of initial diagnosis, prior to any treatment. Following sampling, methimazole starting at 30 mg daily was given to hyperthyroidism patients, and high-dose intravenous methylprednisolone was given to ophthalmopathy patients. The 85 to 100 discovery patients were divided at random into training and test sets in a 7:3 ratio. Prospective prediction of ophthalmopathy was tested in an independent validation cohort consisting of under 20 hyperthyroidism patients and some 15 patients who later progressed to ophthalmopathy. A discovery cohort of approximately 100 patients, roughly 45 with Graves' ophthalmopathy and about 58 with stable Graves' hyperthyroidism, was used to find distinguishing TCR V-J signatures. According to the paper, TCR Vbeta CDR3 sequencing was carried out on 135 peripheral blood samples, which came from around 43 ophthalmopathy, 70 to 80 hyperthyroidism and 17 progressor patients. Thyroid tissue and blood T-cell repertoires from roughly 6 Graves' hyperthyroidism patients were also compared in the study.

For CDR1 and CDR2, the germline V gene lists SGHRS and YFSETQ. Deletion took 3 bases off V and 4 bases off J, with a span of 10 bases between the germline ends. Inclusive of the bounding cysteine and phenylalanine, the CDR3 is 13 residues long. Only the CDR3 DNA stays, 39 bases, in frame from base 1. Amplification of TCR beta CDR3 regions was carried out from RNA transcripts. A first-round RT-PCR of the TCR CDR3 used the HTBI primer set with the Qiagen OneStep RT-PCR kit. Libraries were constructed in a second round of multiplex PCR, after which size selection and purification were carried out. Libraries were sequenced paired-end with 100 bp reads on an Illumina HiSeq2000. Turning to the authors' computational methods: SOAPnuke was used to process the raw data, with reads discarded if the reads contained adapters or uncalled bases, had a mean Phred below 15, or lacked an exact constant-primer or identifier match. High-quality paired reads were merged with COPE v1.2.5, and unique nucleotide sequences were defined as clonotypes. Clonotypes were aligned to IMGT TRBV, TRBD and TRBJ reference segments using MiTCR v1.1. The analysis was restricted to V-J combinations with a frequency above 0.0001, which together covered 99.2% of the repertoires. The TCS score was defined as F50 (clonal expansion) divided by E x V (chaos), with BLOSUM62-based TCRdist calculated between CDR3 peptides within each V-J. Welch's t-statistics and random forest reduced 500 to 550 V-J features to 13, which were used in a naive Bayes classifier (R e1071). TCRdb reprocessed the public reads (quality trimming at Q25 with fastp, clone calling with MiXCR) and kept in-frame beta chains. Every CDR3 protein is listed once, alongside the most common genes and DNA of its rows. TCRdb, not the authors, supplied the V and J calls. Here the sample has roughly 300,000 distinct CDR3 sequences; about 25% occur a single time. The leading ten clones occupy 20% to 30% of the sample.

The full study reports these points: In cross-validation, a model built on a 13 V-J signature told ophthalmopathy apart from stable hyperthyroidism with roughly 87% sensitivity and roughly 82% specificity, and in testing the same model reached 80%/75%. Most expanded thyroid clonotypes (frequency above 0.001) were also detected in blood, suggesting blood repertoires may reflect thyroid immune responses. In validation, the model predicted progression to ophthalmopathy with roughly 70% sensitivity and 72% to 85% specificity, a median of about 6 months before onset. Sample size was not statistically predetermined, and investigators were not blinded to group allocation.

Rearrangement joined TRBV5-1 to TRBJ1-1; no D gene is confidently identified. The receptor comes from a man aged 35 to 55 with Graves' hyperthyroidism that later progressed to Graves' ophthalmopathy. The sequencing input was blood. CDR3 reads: CASSSAQRTEAFF. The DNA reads TGCGCCAGCAGCTCGGCTCAACGCACTGAAGCTTTCTTT.